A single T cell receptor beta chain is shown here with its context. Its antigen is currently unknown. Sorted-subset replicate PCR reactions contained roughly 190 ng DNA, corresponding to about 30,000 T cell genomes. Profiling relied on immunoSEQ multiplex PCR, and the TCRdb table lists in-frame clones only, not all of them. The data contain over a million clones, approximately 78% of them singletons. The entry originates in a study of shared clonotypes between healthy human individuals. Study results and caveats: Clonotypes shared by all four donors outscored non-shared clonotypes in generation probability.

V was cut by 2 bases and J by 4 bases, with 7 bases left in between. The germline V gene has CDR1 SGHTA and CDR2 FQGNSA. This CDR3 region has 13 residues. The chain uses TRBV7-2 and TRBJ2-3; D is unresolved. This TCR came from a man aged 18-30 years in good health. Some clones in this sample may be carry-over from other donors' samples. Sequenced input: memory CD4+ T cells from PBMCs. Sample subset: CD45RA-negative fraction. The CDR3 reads CASSLSRADTQYF. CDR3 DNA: TGTGCCAGCAGCTTATCCCGAGCAGATACGCAGTATTTT.